The T cell receptor (beta chain) under discussion was sequenced for a study of cytomegalovirus exposure and HLA in healthy donors. General study results and limits: Using the classifier, cytomegalovirus status was reportedly diagnosed with high specificity and sensitivity. Per a later analysis, HLA-associated TCR beta chains showed more clonal expansion than other, equally common TCR beta chains. An ancestry cluster, one associated with Asian ancestry, reportedly showed fewer N-insertions than the approximately 650-donor mean in a later analysis.

On this clone itself: What it binds is unknown.

Healthy bone marrow donors supplied every sample. PCR employed 60 Vbeta and 13 Jbeta primers. Libraries were prepared by immunoSEQ multiplex PCR; TCRdb keeps only in-frame clonotypes and omits some of them. The data contain over 90,000 clones, roughly 80% of them singletons. Sequencing was performed on PBMCs. This TCR was sampled from a man aged 35 to 55 in good health and CMV-seronegative.

CDR3 amino acids: CASTALLPSPETGSTDTQYF. The CDR3 coding sequence is TGTGCCAGCACCGCATTACTTCCTTCCCCGGAAACAGGGAGCACAGATACGCAGTATTTT. This rearrangement joins TRBV21-1 to TRBJ2-3; TRBD1, the D gene given by the table, was not confirmed from the DNA. TRBV21-1 is annotated as a pseudogene. The CDR3 is 20 residues long.